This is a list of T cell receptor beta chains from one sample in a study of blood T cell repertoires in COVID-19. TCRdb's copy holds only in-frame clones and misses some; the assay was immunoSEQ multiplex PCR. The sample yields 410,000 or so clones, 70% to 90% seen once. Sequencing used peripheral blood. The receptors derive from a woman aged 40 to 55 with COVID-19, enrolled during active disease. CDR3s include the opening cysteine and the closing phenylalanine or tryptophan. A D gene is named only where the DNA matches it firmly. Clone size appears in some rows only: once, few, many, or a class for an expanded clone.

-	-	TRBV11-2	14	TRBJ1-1	CASSSSPGNTEAFF	TGTGCCAGCAGCTCCTCACCGGGGAACACTGAAGCTTTCTTT
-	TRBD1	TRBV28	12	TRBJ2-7	CASRRGQGVAYF	TGTGCCAGCAGAAGGGGACAGGGGGTCGCGTACTTC
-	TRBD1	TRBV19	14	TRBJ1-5	CASSATGGDQPQHF	TGTGCCAGTAGTGCAACAGGGGGCGATCAGCCCCAGCATTTT
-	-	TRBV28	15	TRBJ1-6	CASSSTRGQNSPLHF	TGTGCCAGCAGTTCGACCCGAGGACAGAATTCACCCCTCCACTTT
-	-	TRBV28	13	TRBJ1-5	CASRQGTDQPQHF	TGTGCCAGCAGACAGGGAACGGATCAGCCCCAGCATTTT
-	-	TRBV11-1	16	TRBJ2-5	CASSPTKAGKQETQYF	TGTGCCAGCAGCCCAACCAAAGCCGGGAAACAAGAGACCCAGTACTTC
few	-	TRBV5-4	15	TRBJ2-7	CASSPEASRNYEQYF	TGTGCCAGCAGCCCGGAGGCTAGCAGGAACTACGAGCAGTACTTC
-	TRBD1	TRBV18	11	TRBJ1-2	CASSPTGPQTF	TGTGCCAGCTCACCGACAGGGCCCCAGACCTTC
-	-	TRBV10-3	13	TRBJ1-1	CAIKKNSGTEAFF	TGTGCCATCAAAAAAAACTCGGGGACTGAAGCTTTCTTT
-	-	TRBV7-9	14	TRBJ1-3	CASSLGGPGNTIYF	TGTGCCAGCAGCTTAGGGGGCCCTGGAAACACCATATATTTT
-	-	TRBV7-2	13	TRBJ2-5	CASSLTVQETQYF	TGTGCCAGCAGCTTAACAGTTCAAGAGACCCAGTACTTC
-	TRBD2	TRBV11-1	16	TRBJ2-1	CASSFSGGASSNEQFF	TGTGCCAGCAGCTTCTCGGGGGGGGCCTCTTCCAATGAGCAGTTCTTC
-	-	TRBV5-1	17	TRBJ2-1	CASSLEVLASGSNEQFF	TGCGCCAGCAGCTTGGAGGTTTTGGCTAGTGGGAGCAATGAGCAGTTCTTC
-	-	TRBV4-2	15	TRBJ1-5	CASSQDRGSNQPQHF	TGTGCCAGCAGCCAAGATCGGGGGAGCAATCAGCCCCAGCATTTT
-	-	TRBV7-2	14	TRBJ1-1	CASSPTGQNTEAFF	TGTGCCAGCAGCCCCACAGGGCAGAACACTGAAGCTTTCTTT
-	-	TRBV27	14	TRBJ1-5	CASSFGADNQPQHF	TGTGCCAGCAGTTTTGGGGCCGACAATCAGCCCCAGCATTTT
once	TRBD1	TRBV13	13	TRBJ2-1	CASSFEGANEQFF	TGTGCCAGCAGCTTTGAGGGGGCTAATGAGCAGTTCTTC
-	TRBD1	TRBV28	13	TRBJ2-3	CASRKQGVDTQYF	TGTGCCAGCAGAAAACAGGGGGTAGATACGCAGTATTTT
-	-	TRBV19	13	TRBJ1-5	CASSTRANQPQHF	TGTGCCAGTAGTACCAGGGCGAATCAGCCCCAGCATTTT
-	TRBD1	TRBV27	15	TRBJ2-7	CASSFLPGQGAEQYF	TGTGCCAGCAGTTTTCTCCCGGGACAGGGTGCCGAGCAGTACTTC
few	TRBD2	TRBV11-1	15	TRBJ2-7	CASSATSGSTYEQYF	TGTGCCAGCAGCGCGACTAGCGGGAGCACCTACGAGCAGTACTTC
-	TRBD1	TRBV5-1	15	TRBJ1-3	CASSLGQGVGNTIYF	TGCGCCAGCAGCCTCGGACAGGGCGTCGGGAACACCATATATTTT
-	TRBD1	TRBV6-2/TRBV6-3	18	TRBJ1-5	CASSYIGTGMVYNQPQHF	TGTGCCAGCAGTTACATAGGGACAGGGATGGTGTACAATCAGCCCCAGCATTTT
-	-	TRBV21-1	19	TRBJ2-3	CASSKVAEVGHRVRDTQYF	TGTGCCAGCAGCAAAGTGGCTGAGGTTGGACACCGAGTGAGAGATACGCAGTATTTT
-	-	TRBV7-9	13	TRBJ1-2	CASSLDRSYGYTF	TGTGCCAGCAGCTTAGATAGGAGCTATGGCTACACCTTC
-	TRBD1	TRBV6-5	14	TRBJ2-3	CASRPTGGTDTQYF	TGTGCCAGCAGACCGACAGGGGGCACAGATACGCAGTATTTT
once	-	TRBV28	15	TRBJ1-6	CASSLRGGLGSPLHF	TGTGCCAGCAGTTTAAGGGGAGGGCTCGGATCACCCCTCCACTTT
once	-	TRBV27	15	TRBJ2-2	CASSLSRTNTGELFF	TGTGCCAGCAGTTTATCGAGGACGAACACCGGGGAGCTGTTTTTT
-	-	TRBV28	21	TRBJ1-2	CASSLSGLGRTNAGAIYGYTF	TGTGCCAGCAGTTTATCAGGCCTAGGCCGAACTAACGCAGGGGCTATCTATGGCTACACCTTC
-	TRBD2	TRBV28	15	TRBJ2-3	CASSPAGLRRDTQYF	TGTGCCAGCAGTCCCGCGGGACTACGGAGGGATACGCAGTATTTT
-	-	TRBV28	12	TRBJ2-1	CASQGGPHEQFF	TGTGCCAGCCAAGGGGGACCGCATGAGCAGTTCTTC
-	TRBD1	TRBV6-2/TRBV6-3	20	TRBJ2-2	CASSYSPFSGRGREAGELFF	TGTGCCAGCAGTTACAGTCCTTTTTCGGGCAGGGGGCGCGAAGCCGGGGAACTGTTTTTT
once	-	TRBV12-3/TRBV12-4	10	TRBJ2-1	CASSRVEQFF	TGTGCCAGCAGCCGGGTTGAGCAGTTCTTC
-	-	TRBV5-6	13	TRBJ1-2	CASSLGVNYGYTF	TGTGCCAGCAGCTTAGGGGTTAACTATGGCTACACCTTC
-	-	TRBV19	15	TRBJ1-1	CASIRAGHMNTEAFF	TGTGCCAGTATTAGAGCAGGACACATGAACACTGAAGCTTTCTTT
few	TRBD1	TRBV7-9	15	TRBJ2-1	CASSRGQGGINEQFF	TGTGCCAGCAGCCGGGGACAGGGAGGGATAAATGAGCAGTTCTTC
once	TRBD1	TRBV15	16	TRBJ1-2	CATSRRDRGPEDGYTF	TGTGCCACCAGCAGACGGGACAGGGGCCCTGAGGATGGCTACACCTTC
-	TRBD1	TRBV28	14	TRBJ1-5	CASRNNRGEQPQHF	TGTGCCAGCAGGAATAACAGGGGTGAACAGCCCCAGCATTTT
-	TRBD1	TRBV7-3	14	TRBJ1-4	CASSLLGGPEKLFF	TGTGCCAGCAGCTTACTAGGGGGCCCTGAAAAACTGTTTTTT
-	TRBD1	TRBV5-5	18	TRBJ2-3	CASSLDRGKSKDTDTQYF	TGTGCCAGCAGCTTAGACAGGGGCAAAAGTAAGGACACAGATACGCAGTATTTT
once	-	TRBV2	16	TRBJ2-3	CASSELDGQSTDTQYF	TGTGCCAGCAGTGAACTTGATGGACAGAGCACAGATACGCAGTATTTT
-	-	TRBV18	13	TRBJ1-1	CASSPGLNTEAFF	TGTGCCAGCTCTCCCGGGTTGAACACTGAAGCTTTCTTT
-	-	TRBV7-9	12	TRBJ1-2	CASSLDLRGYTF	TGTGCCAGCAGCTTAGACCTCCGGGGCTACACCTTC
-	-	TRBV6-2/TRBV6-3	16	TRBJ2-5	CASSPPLGRRVETQYF	TGTGCCAGCAGCCCCCCACTAGGGAGGAGAGTCGAGACCCAGTACTTC
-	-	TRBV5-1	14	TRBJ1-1	CASSLVLEGTEAFF	TGCGCCAGCAGCTTGGTGTTAGAGGGCACTGAAGCTTTCTTT
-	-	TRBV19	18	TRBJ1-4	CASSIPPRSATTNEKLFF	TGTGCCAGTAGTATACCCCCGAGGTCAGCTACAACTAATGAAAAACTGTTTTTT
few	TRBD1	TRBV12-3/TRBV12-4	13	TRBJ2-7	CASSWWDSYEQYF	TGTGCCAGCAGTTGGTGGGACAGTTACGAGCAGTACTTC
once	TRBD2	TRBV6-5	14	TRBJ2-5	CASRGSGGKETQYF	TGTGCCAGCCGGGGTAGCGGGGGAAAAGAGACCCAGTACTTC
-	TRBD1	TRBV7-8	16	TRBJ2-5	CASSLGLGTGEETQYF	TGTGCCAGCAGCTTAGGACTGGGGACAGGGGAAGAGACCCAGTACTTC
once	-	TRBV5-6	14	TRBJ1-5	CASSLSNSNQPQHF	TGTGCCAGCAGCTTGTCCAATAGCAATCAGCCCCAGCATTTT
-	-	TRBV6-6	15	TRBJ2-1	CASSLGRGAYNEQFF	TGTGCCAGCAGTTTAGGCAGGGGAGCCTACAATGAGCAGTTCTTC
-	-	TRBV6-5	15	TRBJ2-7	CASSSIRGAGYEQYF	TGTGCCAGCAGTAGTATTCGGGGGGCGGGTTACGAGCAGTACTTC
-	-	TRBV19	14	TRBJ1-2	CASSGQRANYGYTF	TGTGCCAGTAGCGGACAGAGGGCGAACTATGGCTACACCTTC
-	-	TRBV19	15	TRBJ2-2	CASTHPLSNTGELFF	TGTGCCAGTACCCATCCACTGTCGAACACCGGGGAGCTGTTTTTT
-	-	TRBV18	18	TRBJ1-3	CASSPPGSTGRSGNTIYF	TGTGCCAGCTCACCCCCCGGGTCAACAGGTCGCTCTGGAAACACCATATATTTT
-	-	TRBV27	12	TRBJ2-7	CASRHSSYEQYF	TGTGCCAGCCGACACAGCTCCTACGAGCAGTACTTC
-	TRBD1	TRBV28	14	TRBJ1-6	CASSLGQLGPPLHF	TGTGCCAGCAGCTTGGGACAGTTGGGGCCACCCCTCCACTTT